One sample yielded the 9 T cell receptor beta chains listed below, sequenced in a study of neurological immune-mediated disorders. Time point in this sample: longitudinal time-point 3. Each CDR3 protein gets one entry after TCRdb re-called the 5' RACE reads with MiXCR. This table has about 53,000 distinct CDR3 sequences, 7% to 10% appearing once. The source material was PBMCs. These TCRs come from a woman in her thirties or forties in good health.

This clonotype was seen many times. This chain connects TRBV6-2 or TRBV6-3 to TRBJ1-2, with TRBD1 identical over 7 bases. With V trimmed by 6 bases and J by 3 bases, 7 bases remained unmatched. Germline V gene sequence: CDR1 MNHEY, CDR2 SVGEGT. The CDR3 runs 14 residues. The CDR3 region has the DNA TGTGCCAGCAGCCGTTTAGGACAGGACTATGGCTACACCTTC. Translation: CASSRLGQDYGYTF.

This clonotype was seen repeatedly, ten times or more. This chain joins TRBV7-2 and TRBJ2-7; TRBD2 matches at 8 bases. The V and J ends lost 0 bases and 12 bases, in that order; junction bases with no gene match: 7. This CDR3 contains 13 residues. Germline CDR1 reads SGHTA; CDR2 reads FQGNSA. The CDR3 DNA follows: TGTGCCAGCAGCTTAGCGGTCCCGGGGGGGGCGTACTTC. Its translation is CASSLAVPGGAYF.

The sample holds many counts of this clonotype. The chain combines TRBV3-1 with TRBJ2-6, with a weak D call TRBD1 (6 bases). The CDR3 spans 18 residues. Between the trimmed V and J ends, which lost 5 bases and 0 bases, there was a span of 17 bases. Germline assignment: CDR1 LGHDT and CDR2 YNNKEL (reference sequence). DNA of the CDR3: TGTGCCAGCAGCTTAAGGGGGAACCCCTTCTCTGGGGCCAACGTCCTGACTTTC. As protein: CASSLRGNPFSGANVLTF.

Ten or more counts support this clonotype. The V and J genes are TRBV25-1 and TRBJ1-6; D might be TRBD1 (5 bases). V lost 3 bases to trimming and J lost 6 bases, with 12 bases between them. There are 15 residues in the CDR3. The germline gives CDR1 MGHDK, CDR2 SYGVNS. In nucleotides, the CDR3 is TGTGCCAGCAGTGATGGGCAGGGCGGTAATTCACCCCTCCACTTT. This sequence encodes CASSDGQGGNSPLHF.

In DNA, the CDR3 is TGTGCCAGCAGCTTAGGACAGGGCTACTATTACGAGCAGTACTTC. This gives the protein CASSLGQGYYYEQYF. This chain joins TRBV11-2 and TRBJ2-7, with 7 positions matching TRBD1. CDR3 length equals 15 residues. In germline, CDR1 is SGHAT, CDR2 FQNNGV. The junction had 7 bases not matched to a gene; V was cut back by 1 base and J by 4 bases.

This clonotype has a handful of counts. V and J are TRBV20-1 and TRBJ1-1, with TRBD1 as a possible D gene (5 bases). V lost 5 bases, J lost 1 base, and 20 bases lay in between. The CDR3 loop spans 16 amino acids. Germline V gene sequence: CDR1 DFQATT, CDR2 SNEGSKA (reference sequence). Here the CDR3 reads CSAWDLPPRWNTEAFF. Written as DNA, the CDR3 is TGCAGTGCTTGGGACTTGCCCCCCCGATGGAACACTGAAGCTTTCTTT.

The sample holds a few counts of this clonotype. The gene calls are TRBV19 and TRBJ1-5; the D gene is possibly TRBD1 (5 bases). Germline V lookup: CDR1 LNHDA, CDR2 SQIVND (reference sequence). The length of the CDR3 is 16 residues. Trimming took 7 bases from V and 4 from J, leaving 20 bases between them. The CDR3 sequence is CASIDSLRDGNQPQHF. The CDR3 bases are TGTGCCAGTATTGATTCCCTCCGGGACGGAAATCAGCCCCAGCATTTT.

There are many counts of this clonotype. This chain links TRBV6-6 with TRBJ2-3; TRBD2 agrees at 11 bases. The CDR3 contains 14 residues. V gave up 6 bases and J gave up 6 bases; unmatched junction bases: 5. CDR1 and CDR2 (germline): MNHNY, SVGAGI (reference sequence). The CDR3 bases are TGTGCCAGCAGGGTAGCGGGGGGGACCGATACGCAGTATTTT. Amino acid sequence: CASRVAGGTDTQYF.

This clonotype occurred many times. The J gene is TRBJ2-3, the V gene TRBV7-2, with D maybe TRBD2 (6 bases). This CDR3 contains 15 residues. V dropped 5 bases and J dropped 2 bases, with 14 bases sitting between them. Germline loops: CDR1 SGHTA, CDR2 FQGNSA. The CDR3 sequence: CASSPYGLPTDTQYF. The CDR3 DNA is TGTGCCAGCAGCCCTTATGGACTACCCACAGATACGCAGTATTTT. The whole variable domain, filled in from reference TRBV7-2 and TRBJ2-3, reads GAGVSQSPSNKVTEKGKDVELRCDPISGHTALYWYRQSLGQGLEFLIYFQGNSAPDKSGLPSDRFSAERTGGSVSTLTIQRTQQEDSAVYLCASSPYGLPTDTQYFGPGTRLTVL.